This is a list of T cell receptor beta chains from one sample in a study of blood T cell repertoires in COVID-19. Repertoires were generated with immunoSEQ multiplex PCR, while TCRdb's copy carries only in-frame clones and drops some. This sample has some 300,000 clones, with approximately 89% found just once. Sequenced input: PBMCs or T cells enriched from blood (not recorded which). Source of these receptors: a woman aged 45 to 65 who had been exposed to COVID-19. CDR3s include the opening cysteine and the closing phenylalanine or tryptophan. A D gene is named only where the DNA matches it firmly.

CDR3aa: CASSQENSRNSPLHF
j_gene: TRBJ1-6
len: 15
v_gene: TRBV14
d_gene: -

CDR3aa: CASSVDGRATEAFF
j_gene: TRBJ1-1
len: 14
v_gene: TRBV9
d_gene: -

CDR3aa: CASSQDLGTGYEQYF
j_gene: TRBJ2-7
len: 15
v_gene: TRBV5-1
d_gene: TRBD1

CDR3aa: CASSLFTSGGQGNTIYF
j_gene: TRBJ1-3
len: 17
v_gene: TRBV28
d_gene: -

CDR3aa: CASSWRGITYGYTF
j_gene: TRBJ1-2
len: 14
v_gene: TRBV28
d_gene: -

CDR3aa: CASSYTGNTLYGYTF
j_gene: TRBJ1-2
len: 15
v_gene: TRBV6-2/TRBV6-3
d_gene: -

CDR3aa: CASSLDTGGFGYTF
j_gene: TRBJ1-2
len: 14
v_gene: TRBV7-8
d_gene: TRBD1

CDR3aa: CASSLEQLYGYTF
j_gene: TRBJ1-2
len: 13
v_gene: TRBV7-9
d_gene: -

CDR3aa: CAWKPGQGLFTEAFF
j_gene: TRBJ1-1
len: 15
v_gene: TRBV30
d_gene: TRBD1

CDR3aa: CASITRGRSEKLFF
j_gene: TRBJ1-4
len: 14
v_gene: TRBV6-5
d_gene: TRBD1

CDR3aa: CASSTPGVGQGDYGYTF
j_gene: TRBJ1-2
len: 17
v_gene: TRBV5-1
d_gene: TRBD1

CDR3aa: CASSLGRGALNYGYTF
j_gene: TRBJ1-2
len: 16
v_gene: TRBV7-6
d_gene: TRBD1

CDR3aa: CASSLSQGSNYGYTF
j_gene: TRBJ1-2
len: 15
v_gene: TRBV5-5
d_gene: -

CDR3aa: CASSLEGGSYGYTF
j_gene: TRBJ1-2
len: 14
v_gene: TRBV28
d_gene: -

CDR3aa: CASSPDRGNSPLHF
j_gene: TRBJ1-6
len: 14
v_gene: TRBV7-2
d_gene: TRBD1

CDR3aa: CASSRGQGAVSGELFF
j_gene: TRBJ2-2
len: 16
v_gene: TRBV7-9
d_gene: TRBD1

CDR3aa: CASSIATKGHQETQYF
j_gene: TRBJ2-5
len: 16
v_gene: TRBV28
d_gene: -

CDR3aa: CASSPRGDLDEKLFF
j_gene: TRBJ1-4
len: 15
v_gene: TRBV9
d_gene: -

CDR3aa: CAWAAITEAFF
j_gene: TRBJ1-1
len: 11
v_gene: TRBV30
d_gene: -

CDR3aa: CASRTGVEYEQYF
j_gene: TRBJ2-7
len: 13
v_gene: TRBV2
d_gene: TRBD1

CDR3aa: CASSSGLAGGPSTDTQYF
j_gene: TRBJ2-3
len: 18
v_gene: TRBV4-2
d_gene: TRBD2

CDR3aa: CASGAASGANVLTF
j_gene: TRBJ2-6
len: 14
v_gene: TRBV7-6
d_gene: -

CDR3aa: CASSEERGHPSTDTQYF
j_gene: TRBJ2-3
len: 17
v_gene: TRBV2
d_gene: -

CDR3aa: CASSLGIAGGFYNEQFF
j_gene: TRBJ2-1
len: 17
v_gene: TRBV11-2
d_gene: TRBD2

CDR3aa: CASSRKLRQAEAFF
j_gene: TRBJ1-1
len: 14
v_gene: TRBV5-4
d_gene: -

CDR3aa: CASSLLRSPNEKLFF
j_gene: TRBJ1-4
len: 15
v_gene: TRBV5-6
d_gene: -

CDR3aa: CATSRGWGADTEAFF
j_gene: TRBJ1-1
len: 15
v_gene: TRBV15
d_gene: -

CDR3aa: CASSSVRDNGNTQYF
j_gene: TRBJ2-3
len: 15
v_gene: TRBV27
d_gene: -

CDR3aa: CASSLSRAFSYEQYF
j_gene: TRBJ2-7
len: 15
v_gene: TRBV5-5
d_gene: -

CDR3aa: CASSLKSSGGADTQYF
j_gene: TRBJ2-3
len: 16
v_gene: TRBV5-1
d_gene: TRBD2

CDR3aa: CASSQDHSWESHHNEQFF
j_gene: TRBJ2-1
len: 18
v_gene: TRBV14
d_gene: -

CDR3aa: CASNPGGRRGNQPQHF
j_gene: TRBJ1-5
len: 16
v_gene: TRBV28
d_gene: -

CDR3aa: CASSWVPAGTGYEQYF
j_gene: TRBJ2-7
len: 16
v_gene: TRBV11-2
d_gene: TRBD1

CDR3aa: CASSLVVGTEAFF
j_gene: TRBJ1-1
len: 13
v_gene: TRBV2
d_gene: -

CDR3aa: CASSFAQGGTAQYF
j_gene: TRBJ2-5
len: 14
v_gene: TRBV5-8
d_gene: -

CDR3aa: CASSLPKRADGYTF
j_gene: TRBJ1-2
len: 14
v_gene: TRBV28
d_gene: -